One and the same sample provided the 12 T cell receptor beta chains below, sequenced in a study of shared clonotypes between healthy human individuals (dated by TCRdb to 2019 to 2021). The library was made by the immunoSEQ multiplex PCR assay. TCRdb's version of the immuneACCESS table is confined to in-frame rearrangements and falls short of the full clone set. An unresolved V gene accounts for under half of the shortfall where checked; the remainder is of unknown origin. Here the sample has millions of clones; less than 95% occur a single time. Jointly, the top ten make up about 1.1% of the sample. CD8 naive samples were CD45RO-negative cells positively selected for CCR7, giving a CD45RA+CCR7+ population that excluded TemRA cells. Sequencing used naive CD8+ T cells sorted from blood. In light of the paper, this sample's cell subset or site label describes: CD45RA+CCR7+. The receptors here all came from a man younger than 35 in good health.

A single count supports this clone. The rearrangement links TRBV27 to TRBJ2-7; TRBD1 or TRBD2 may be the D gene (5 bases each). The CDR3 extends over 13 amino acids. Germline CDR1 MNHEY, CDR2 SMNVEV (reference sequence). Trimming pared 6 bases from V and 7 bases from J, leaving 16 bases between. CDR3 protein: CASREGTAIEQYF. In DNA form, the CDR3 reads TGTGCCAGCAGGGAAGGGACGGCTATTGAGCAGTACTTC.

The CDR3, as DNA: TGTGCCAGCAGCCGCCGCCAGGGCGCCCCTCTGGGCGAGCAGTACTTC. This encodes CASSRRQGAPLGEQYF. The V gene is TRBV7-9, the J gene TRBJ2-7, with D maybe TRBD1 (5 bases). V was shortened by 5 bases and J by 6 bases, with 23 bases between the two germline ends. In germline, CDR1 is SEHNR, CDR2 FQNEAQ (reference sequence). The CDR3 runs 16 residues.

This chain connects TRBV4-1 to TRBJ1-1; 9 nucleotides agree with TRBD1. CDR1 and CDR2 (germline): MGHRA, YSYEKL. V lost 4 bases to trimming and J lost 2 bases; unmatched junction nucleotides: 14. This CDR3 is 18 amino acids long. The CDR3 region is CASSPTPGQGLFNTEAFF. The CDR3 nucleotides are TGCGCCAGCAGCCCCACTCCGGGACAGGGACTTTTTAACACTGAAGCTTTCTTT.

The rearrangement joins TRBV15 to TRBJ2-5, with TRBD2 matching over 11 bases. Unmatched junction bases numbered 1, after V lost 0 bases and J lost 1 base. CDR1 LNHNV and CDR2 YYDKDF come from the germline V gene (reference sequence). This CDR3 is 16 amino acids long. CDR3 DNA sequence: TGTGCCACCAGCAGAGATGGGACTAGCGGCCAAGAGACCCAGTACTTC. It is translated as CATSRDGTSGQETQYF.

The chain is built from TRBV7-9 and TRBJ1-5, with 7 bases lining up with TRBD1. The CDR3 loop spans 17 amino acids. In germline, CDR1 is SEHNR, CDR2 FQNEAQ (reference sequence). Trimming removed 5 bases from V and 1 base from J; junction bases left unmatched: 11. CDR3 protein: CASSQDGQALSNQPQHF. CDR3 sequence (DNA): TGTGCCAGCAGCCAAGATGGACAGGCACTAAGCAATCAGCCCCAGCATTTT.

The J gene is TRBJ2-1, the V gene TRBV7-9, with a weak D call TRBD2 (6 bases). CDR1 SEHNR and CDR2 FQNEAQ come from the germline V gene (reference sequence). Trimming cost V 3 bases and J 6 bases, with 12 bases left between them. The CDR3 totals 14 residues. The DNA of the CDR3 is TGTGCCAGCAGCTTCGGGAGTTTAGGCAATGAGCAGTTCTTC. Its protein product is CASSFGSLGNEQFF.

V gene TRBV4-1 combines with J gene TRBJ2-2, with TRBD2 as a possible D gene (5 bases). Trimming stripped 3 bases from V and 0 bases from J, with 5 bases between. Germline V lookup: CDR1 MGHRA, CDR2 YSYEKL. The CDR3 loop spans 14 amino acids. The CDR3 region is CASSHGANTGELFF. The CDR3 nucleotides read TGCGCCAGCAGCCACGGGGCGAACACCGGGGAGCTGTTTTTT.

The chain carries TRBV10-2 and TRBJ2-7, with a possible D match to TRBD2 (5 bases). The CDR3 is 12 amino acids. Germline CDR1 reads WSHSY; CDR2 reads SAAADI. V lost 8 bases and J 3 bases, leaving 11 bases between the germline ends. CDR3 bases: TGCGCCAGCGAGGATAGCGACTACGAGCAGTACTTC. Protein sequence: CASEDSDYEQYF.

V is TRBV5-4 and J is TRBJ2-7; tentative D call: TRBD1 (6 bases). CDR3 size: 14 residues. V lost 2 bases, J lost 0 bases, and 9 bases lay in between. Germline values: CDR1 SGHNT, CDR2 YYREEE (reference sequence). The CDR3: CASSFEGDSYEQYF. CDR3 DNA sequence: TGTGCCAGCAGCTTTGAGGGGGACTCCTACGAGCAGTACTTC. The complete variable domain, with remaining parts taken from reference TRBV5-4 and TRBJ2-7, reads ETGVTQSPTHLIKTRGQQVTLRCSSQSGHNTVSWYQQALGQGPQFIFQYYREEENGRGNFPPRFSGLQFPNYSSELNVNALELDDSALYLCASSFEGDSYEQYFGPGTRLTVT.

The chain joins TRBV4-1 to TRBJ1-4; 7 nucleotides align to TRBD1. The CDR3 is 16 amino acids. The germline gives CDR1 MGHRA, CDR2 YSYEKL. V was clipped by 7 bases and J by 0 bases; unmatched bases: 8. The CDR3 spells CASTLRTGPTNEKLFF. The CDR3, as DNA: TGCGCCAGCACCTTGAGGACAGGTCCAACTAATGAAAAACTGTTTTTT.

The J gene is TRBJ1-2, the V gene TRBV6-5; D might be TRBD1 (6 bases). V lost 2 bases, J lost 5 bases, and 18 bases lay in between. The CDR3 length is 16 residues. From germline, CDR1 is MNHEY and CDR2 SVGAGI. In DNA form, the CDR3 reads TGTGCCAGCAGTTACAATCCAGGGGTCCTTGAATATGGCTACACCTTC. It specifies CASSYNPGVLEYGYTF.

This clone has only one observation. This chain connects TRBV2 to TRBJ2-1, with 9 bases lining up with TRBD1. The CDR3 contains 15 residues. Germline CDR1 SNHLY, CDR2 FYNNEI. With V trimmed by 8 bases and J by 5 bases, 10 bases remained unmatched. As DNA, the CDR3 is TGTGCCAGCGGGGATAAACAGGGGGCAAACAATGAGCAGTTCTTC. Translation gives CASGDKQGANNEQFF. Variable domain in full (rest from reference TRBV2 and TRBJ2-1): EPEVTQTPSHQVTQMGQEVILRCVPISNHLYFYWYRQILGQKVEFLVSFYNNEISEKSEIFDDQFSVERPDGSNFTLKIRSTKLEDSAMYFCASGDKQGANNEQFFGPGTRLTVL.